This T cell receptor (beta chain) was obtained from a study of blood T cell repertoires in COVID-19 (dated by TCRdb to 2018 to 2021). Looking at the study overall: Samples covering the acute and convalescent phases of COVID-19 were provided by collaborators in the United States, Italy and Spain. The material from the prospective study consisted of cDNA or gDNA derived from T cells, B-cell-depleted T cells, or PBMCs. The dataset comprised deeply sampled blood TCRbeta repertoires from subjects exposed to, actively infected with, or recovered from COVID-19. A freely available public database, intended as a resource for researchers studying the immune response to SARS-CoV-2, is where the repertoires were released. The samples were drawn from two sources: the first 160 participants of the ongoing ImmuneRACE study, and about 1,300 subjects contributed by 6 global collaborators. A de-identified subject ID, COVID-19 status, age in years and sex were almost always included in the sample metadata. Where available, HLA class I and class II types were taken from metadata supplied by the sample provider and were not determined by assay-based typing. Beyond this particular receptor, the publication reports: The quantity of clinical and demographic metadata differed by source and by participant and was supplied without curation.

Enrolling through a virtual design, the prospective study's participants ranged in age from about 18 to 89 years and lived across roughly 23 United States geographic areas. To assign participants to cohorts, the prospective study relied on clinical history that participants themselves reported in a screening survey and a study questionnaire. Recovered participants in ImmuneRACE Cohort 3 were defined by two consecutive negative NP/OP PCR tests, clearance by a healthcare professional, or resolution of symptoms. In the prospective study, mobile phlebotomists collected whole blood, serum and a nasopharyngeal or oropharyngeal swab from each participant. Additional blood draws and questionnaires over an approximately two-month period could optionally be provided by prospective study participants. Prospective study blood samples were shipped either frozen or at room temperature before DNA extraction.

On this clone: Its binding antigen is unknown. No quality values exist for individual bases; no much larger clone is one base distant.

The CDR3 contains 16 residues, cysteine and phenylalanine counted. Kept here is only the CDR3 DNA, which spans 48 bases and is read in frame from base 1. The V end gives up 2 bases and the J end 2 bases, leaving 6 bases in the junction not matched to a gene. In the germline V gene, CDR1 corresponds to MNHEY and CDR2 to SVGAGI. TCRbeta CDR3 regions were amplified from genomic DNA by means of the immunoSEQ Assay, a bias-controlled multiplex PCR. As for the original processing: The number of nucleated cells in each sample was estimated from the amplification of reference gene primers within the assay. To quantify the absolute abundance of each unique TCRbeta CDR3 rearrangement, sequence reads were collapsed and filtered. Productive Simpson clonality was computed per sample as the square root of Simpson's diversity index over productive rearrangements. TCRdb stores this immuneACCESS table with in-frame sequences only. Part of the clones is absent; in the studies checked, under half of the shortfall reflects unresolved V genes, and no reason is known for the rest. V and J calls and clone size are as listed in that table; D and trimming were resolved from the DNA. Here the sample has 270,000 or so clones; around nine tenths occur a single time. The ten biggest clones cover about 2.7% of the sample.

This TCR derives from a woman under 30 who had recovered from COVID-19. Here the chain combines TRBV6-5 and TRBJ2-3; TRBD2 fits 8 bases in the junction. Sequencing was done on a sample of PBMCs or T cells enriched from blood (not recorded which). The sequence in DNA is TGTGCCAGCAGTTACGATGCGGGGGGCTTCACAGATACGCAGTATTTT. It codes for CASSYDAGGFTDTQYF.